Below are 28 T cell receptor beta chains sequenced from a single sample in a study of T cell changes during pregnancy in multiple sclerosis. The table came from immunoSEQ multiplex PCR; TCRdb's copy has only in-frame clones and leaves some out. This sample has 80,000 to 100,000 clones; around 92% occur once, and the top ten carry roughly 2.7%. This specimen consisted of peripheral blood, obtained in the first trimester of pregnancy. The receptors come from a female donor with multiple sclerosis, enrolled in a pregnancy study.

This clone was detected many times. This rearrangement joins TRBV7-9 to TRBJ2-1, with TRBD1 matching 7 bases. V lost 3 bases, J lost 6 bases, and 8 bases stayed unmatched. Germline assignment: CDR1 SEHNR and CDR2 FQNEAQ (reference sequence). CDR3 length: 15 amino acids. CDR3 amino acids: CASSFVRDSLNEQFF. The CDR3 region has the DNA TGTGCCAGCAGCTTTGTCCGGGACAGTCTCAATGAGCAGTTCTTC.

The chain recombines TRBV7-2 with TRBJ1-1; tentative D call: TRBD1 (5 bases). The CDR3 totals 12 residues. Per germline, CDR1 SGHTA and CDR2 FQGNSA. The V and J ends lost 2 bases and 7 bases respectively, with 8 bases between them. The CDR3 sequence is CASSLPGGEAFF. CDR3 nucleotide sequence: TGTGCCAGCAGCTTACCGGGGGGTGAAGCTTTCTTT.

The rearrangement uses TRBV29-1 and TRBJ1-2; tentatively, D is TRBD1 (5 bases). Germline V lookup: CDR1 SQVTM, CDR2 ANQGSEA. CDR3 length: 13 amino acids. Between the trimmed V and J ends, which lost 8 bases and 0 bases, there was a span of 13 bases. The CDR3 sequence: CSTTPTANYGYTF. CDR3 DNA: TGCAGCACGACACCGACAGCTAACTATGGCTACACCTTC.

This sequence joins TRBV5-4 and TRBJ1-1; TRBD1 aligns across 10 bases. Germline V gene sequence: CDR1 SGHNT, CDR2 YYREEE (reference sequence). The CDR3 extends over 15 amino acids. Trimming at V came to 6 bases and at J to 1 base, leaving 6 bases not matched to a gene. CDR3 amino acids: CASNRQGATNTEAFF. Here the CDR3 DNA reads TGTGCCAGCAACCGACAGGGGGCGACGAACACTGAAGCTTTCTTT.

The rearrangement uses TRBV6-6 and TRBJ2-7, with 12 bases identical to TRBD2. The CDR3 has 16 residues. From germline, CDR1 is MNHNY and CDR2 SVGAGI (reference sequence). Trimming took 7 bases from V and 5 from J; bases not matched to a gene: 12. The CDR3, as DNA: TGTGCCAGCAACACGGTGGGGACTAGCGGGTCCCACGAGCAGTACTTC. This encodes CASNTVGTSGSHEQYF.

The chain combines TRBV11-1 with TRBJ2-7; 8 bases map to TRBD2. This CDR3 has 15 residues. Germline V lookup: CDR1 SGHAT, CDR2 FQDESV (reference sequence). V gave up 6 bases and J gave up 3 bases; unmatched junction bases: 10. CDR3 sequence reads: CASSSDWTSYYEQYF. In DNA form, the CDR3 reads TGTGCCAGCAGTTCTGATTGGACTAGCTACTACGAGCAGTACTTC.

The rearrangement uses TRBV28 and TRBJ1-1; D perhaps matches TRBD1 (5 bases). The CDR3 contains 15 residues. Germline-derived CDR1 and CDR2 are MDHEN and SYDVKM. The germline V and J ends were trimmed by 8 bases and 1 base, with 17 bases remaining between them. The CDR3 coding sequence is TGTGCCAGCCGTCCCCCAGGGTTCGGGAACACTGAAGCTTTCTTT. Protein product: CASRPPGFGNTEAFF. Complete variable domain (other parts from reference TRBV28 and TRBJ1-1): DVKVTQSSRYLVKRTGEKVFLECVQDMDHENMFWYRQDPGLGLRLIYFSYDVKMKEKGDIPEGYSVSREKKERFSLILESASTNQTSMYLCASRPPGFGNTEAFFGQGTRLTVV.

This sequence joins TRBV4-1 and TRBJ2-3; 10 positions match TRBD2. CDR1 MGHRA and CDR2 YSYEKL come from the germline V gene. The CDR3 extends over 16 amino acids. Trimming removed 2 bases from V and 2 bases from J; junction bases left unmatched: 4. The CDR3 reads CASSQTSGRDTDTQYF. The CDR3 region has the DNA TGCGCCAGCAGCCAAACAAGCGGGAGGGACACAGATACGCAGTATTTT.

The J gene is TRBJ2-5, the V gene TRBV6-5; perhaps TRBD1 as D (5 bases). The germline V gene has CDR1 MNHEY and CDR2 SVGAGI. The CDR3 is 14 amino acids. Trimming stripped 5 bases from V and 2 bases from J, with 12 bases between. The DNA of the CDR3 is TGTGCCAGCAGTGGACCGACAGTTCAAGAGACCCAGTACTTC. The encoded protein is CASSGPTVQETQYF.

The chain recombines TRBV6-1 with TRBJ2-2, with a tentative D call TRBD1 (5 bases). Trimming shortened V by 6 bases and J by 3 bases, and 8 bases separated the two germline ends. This CDR3 contains 13 residues. From germline, CDR1 is MNHNS and CDR2 SASEGT. The CDR3 spells CASRAGHTGELFF. The CDR3 DNA reads TGTGCCAGCAGAGCAGGGCACACCGGGGAGCTGTTTTTT.

The V call is TRBV6-1, the J call TRBJ1-1, with a possible D match to TRBD1 (6 bases). Germline V gene lookup returns CDR1 MNHNS and CDR2 SASEGT. Deletions cut 1 base from V and 1 base from J, with 13 bases between. The CDR3 is made up of 16 amino acids. The CDR3 protein is CASSEDRALSNTEAFF. The CDR3 region has the DNA TGTGCCAGCAGTGAAGACAGGGCCCTTTCGAACACTGAAGCTTTCTTT.

The chain has TRBV6-5 and TRBJ2-2; 8 bases are a match to TRBD2. This CDR3 contains 15 residues. The germline V gene has CDR1 MNHEY and CDR2 SVGAGI. Losses at the gene ends were 6 bases for V and 1 base for J; bases not matched to a gene: 4. Here the CDR3 DNA reads TGTGCCAGCAGCCGACTAGCGCAGAACACCGGGGAGCTGTTTTTT. Protein: CASSRLAQNTGELFF.

V and J are TRBV5-1 and TRBJ1-2; D is unclear. Between the trimmed V and J ends, which lost 0 bases and 4 bases, there was a span of 13 bases. CDR1 SGHRS and CDR2 YFSETQ come from the germline V gene. The CDR3 spans 15 residues. The CDR3: CASSLGAAVPYGYTF. The DNA of the CDR3 is TGCGCCAGCAGCTTGGGGGCCGCCGTCCCCTATGGCTACACCTTC.

To note about this clone: One end of the junction varies from germline; a read error may be responsible. V and J are TRBV25-1 and TRBJ2-7; D gene unclear. Germline V gene lookup returns CDR1 MGHDK and CDR2 SYGVNS. The CDR3 has 11 amino acids. CDR3 nucleotide sequence: TGTGCCAGCAGTGATTTTAGTTTGTTCCACTTC. Amino acids: CASSDFSLFHF.

The DNA for the CDR3 is TGTGCCAGCAGCCCGACAGATTACAATGAGCAGTTCTTC. Protein product: CASSPTDYNEQFF. This chain connects TRBV6-5 to TRBJ2-1; a possible D gene is TRBD1 (5 bases). V dropped 6 bases and J dropped 4 bases, with 10 bases sitting between them. This CDR3 is built from 13 residues. Per the germline V gene, CDR1 is MNHEY and CDR2 is SVGAGI.

The chain joins TRBV6-5 to TRBJ2-1; 7 bases agree with TRBD2. Germline V gene data show CDR1 as MNHEY and CDR2 as SVGAGI. Unmatched junction bases numbered 6, after V lost 4 bases and J lost 9 bases. This CDR3 has 13 amino acids. CDR3 DNA sequence: TGTGCCAGCAGTTCCATGACTAGCTCTGAGCAGTTCTTC. It translates to CASSSMTSSEQFF.

The sample holds one count of this clone. The chain joins TRBV11-2 to TRBJ2-7; TRBD1 matches at 7 bases. Trimming took 0 bases from V and 4 from J; bases not matched to a gene: 9. Germline V gene data show CDR1 as SGHAT and CDR2 as FQNNGV. There are 16 residues in the CDR3. In nucleotides, the CDR3 is TGTGCCAGCAGCTTAGATTTCGGGACAGATTTTTACGAGCAGTACTTC. Translation gives CASSLDFGTDFYEQYF.

V is TRBV5-6 and J is TRBJ2-1; a weak D match, TRBD1 (5 bases). The germline V gene encodes CDR1 SGHDT and CDR2 YYEEEE. V lost 2 bases and J 8 bases, leaving 20 bases between the germline ends. The length of the CDR3 is 16 residues. The CDR3 DNA reads TGTGCCAGCAGCTTTGTTCACAGGAATGGTGGCTATGAGCAGTTCTTC. As protein: CASSFVHRNGGYEQFF.

The chain employs TRBV4-3 and TRBJ2-2, with 9 bases that match TRBD2. Trimming cost V 1 base and J 5 bases; bases outside gene matches: 8. CDR3 size: 17 residues. Per the germline V gene, CDR1 is LGHNA and CDR2 is YSLEER. CDR3 nucleotide sequence: TGCGCCAGCAGCCAAGTTCTTAGCGGGAGTCCTACCGGGGAGCTGTTTTTT. Amino acid sequence: CASSQVLSGSPTGELFF.

Concerning this clone itself: One end of the junction is discordant with germline, which a read error may explain. The chain has TRBV7-7 and TRBJ2-3; 8 nucleotides match TRBD1. This CDR3 comprises 13 residues. CDR1 SSHAT and CDR2 FNYEAQ come from the germline V gene (reference sequence). CDR3 sequence: CASSRGLTDTQYF. The CDR3 DNA reads TGTGCTAGCAGCAGGGGGCTCACAGATACGCAGTATTTT.

This clone occurred a few times. The CDR3 DNA reads TGTGCCAGCAGCTTAGATTCGGTAGACTATGGCTACACCTTC. This translates into CASSLDSVDYGYTF. The chain recombines TRBV7-2 with TRBJ1-2, with D hard to call. Germline loops: CDR1 SGHTA, CDR2 FQGNSA. Trimming removed 1 base from V and 3 bases from J, with 9 bases in between. The CDR3 has 14 residues.

The CDR3 spells CASSSQGNTGELFF. The CDR3, as DNA: TGTGCCAGCAGTTCCCAGGGGAACACCGGGGAGCTGTTTTTT. The chain employs TRBV27 and TRBJ2-2, with D perhaps TRBD1 (5 bases). V was shortened by 4 bases and J by 1 base, with 7 bases between the two germline ends. The CDR3 consists of 14 residues. Germline V gene data show CDR1 as MNHEY and CDR2 as SMNVEV (reference sequence).

The chain recombines TRBV11-3 with TRBJ2-5; D is uncertain. This CDR3 is built from 13 residues. Trimming removed 5 bases at V and 0 bases at J, with 7 bases between. From germline, CDR1 is SGHNT and CDR2 YENEEA. The CDR3 loop is CASSTDDQETQYF. Written as DNA, the CDR3 is TGTGCCAGCAGCACAGATGACCAAGAGACCCAGTACTTC.

The chain joins TRBV7-2 to TRBJ2-2; no reliable D call. From germline, CDR1 is SGHTA and CDR2 FQGNSA. V lost 5 bases, J lost 3 bases, and 10 bases lay in between. The CDR3 is 14 amino acids. CDR3 DNA: TGTGCCAGCAGCCTTAAGCGATACACCGGGGAGCTGTTTTTT. It yields the protein CASSLKRYTGELFF.

The V gene is TRBV14, the J gene TRBJ2-2; 7 positions match TRBD1. Germline values: CDR1 SGHDN, CDR2 FVKESK. Unmatched junction bases numbered 6, after V lost 6 bases and J lost 8 bases. This CDR3 is built from 13 residues. The DNA for the CDR3 is TGTGCCAGCAGTCAACAGGGGAGAGGGGAGCTGTTTTTT. Protein: CASSQQGRGELFF.

This clone is a singleton in its sample. V is TRBV5-6 and J is TRBJ2-1; D is perhaps TRBD2 (5 bases). This CDR3 is 15 amino acids long. V lost 4 bases and J lost 9, with 20 bases in between. CDR1 is SGHDT, CDR2 YYEEEE, per germline. CDR3 residues: CASSPPKLPEVEQFF. CDR3 bases: TGTGCCAGCAGCCCACCGAAGCTCCCGGAGGTTGAGCAGTTCTTC.

The chain uses TRBV5-4 and TRBJ2-3, with a tentative D call TRBD2 (5 bases). Deletions cut 1 base from V and 2 bases from J, with 14 bases between. The CDR3 contains 16 residues. CDR1 is SGHNT and CDR2 is YYREEE in the germline V gene (reference sequence). The CDR3 DNA sequence: TGTGCCAGCAGCTTGCGGCGGCTAGCCGACACAGATACGCAGTATTTT. Translation gives CASSLRRLADTDTQYF.

V usage is TRBV6-5 and J usage is TRBJ2-1; D uncertain. Trimming shortened V by 5 bases and J by 4 bases, and 15 bases separated the two germline ends. The CDR3 totals 15 residues. The germline gives CDR1 MNHEY, CDR2 SVGAGI. CDR3 amino acids: CASSLGAHMYNEQFF. Written as DNA, the CDR3 is TGTGCCAGCAGTCTAGGAGCCCATATGTACAATGAGCAGTTCTTC.